This T cell receptor beta chain appears in the sequencing data of a study of T cell responses to AZD1222 COVID-19 vaccine. Study findings and constraints: Clonal diversity may have been underestimated in mostly white British donors. Seropositive at baseline were only six AZD1222 recipients.

Sequencing was performed with immunoSEQ multiplex PCR; in TCRdb, only in-frame clones are kept and a portion is missing. This table holds approximately 150,000 clones, approximately 91% found once. Deletions cut 6 bases from V and 2 bases from J, with 10 bases between. Per germline, CDR1 LNHDA and CDR2 SQIVND (reference sequence). This CDR3 is 13 amino acids long. Remarks on this clone: What it recognizes is unknown.

The sequence came from an adult who received the AZD1222 COVID-19 vaccine. This rearrangement joins TRBV19 to TRBJ1-2; D possibly corresponds to TRBD1 (5 bases). The material was peripheral blood, obtained 28 days after the second AZD1222 dose. The CDR3 DNA reads as TGTGCCAGTAGAAGGGGAGGCAACTATGGCTACACCTTC. It specifies CASRRGGNYGYTF.